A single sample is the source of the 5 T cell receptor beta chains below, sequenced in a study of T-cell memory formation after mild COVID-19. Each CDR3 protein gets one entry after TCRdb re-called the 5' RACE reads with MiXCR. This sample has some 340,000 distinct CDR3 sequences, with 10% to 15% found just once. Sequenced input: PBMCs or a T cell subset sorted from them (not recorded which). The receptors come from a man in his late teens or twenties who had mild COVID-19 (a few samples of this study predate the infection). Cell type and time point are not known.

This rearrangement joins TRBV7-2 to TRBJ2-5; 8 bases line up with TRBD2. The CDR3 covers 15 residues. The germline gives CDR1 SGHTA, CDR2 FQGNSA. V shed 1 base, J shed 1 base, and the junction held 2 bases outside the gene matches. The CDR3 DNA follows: TGTGCCAGCAGCTTAGATCGGGGGGGCCAAGAGACCCAGTACTTC. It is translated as CASSLDRGGQETQYF. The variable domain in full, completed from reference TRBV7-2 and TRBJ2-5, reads GAGVSQSPSNKVTEKGKDVELRCDPISGHTALYWYRQSLGQGLEFLIYFQGNSAPDKSGLPSDRFSAERTGGSVSTLTIQRTQQEDSAVYLCASSLDRGGQETQYFGPGTRLLVL.

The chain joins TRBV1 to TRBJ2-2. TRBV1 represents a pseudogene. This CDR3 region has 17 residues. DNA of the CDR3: TGCACCAGCAGCCAAGTCATCCGGTTAGAATCAACCGGGGAGCTGTTTTTT. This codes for CTSSQVIRLESTGELFF.

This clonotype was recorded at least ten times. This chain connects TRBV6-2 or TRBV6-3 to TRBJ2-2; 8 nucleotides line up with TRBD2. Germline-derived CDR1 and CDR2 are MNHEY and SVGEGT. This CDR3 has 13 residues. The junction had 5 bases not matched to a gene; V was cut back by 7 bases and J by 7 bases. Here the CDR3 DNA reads TGTGCCAGCAAACAGCGGGGGAACGGGGAGCTGTTTTTT. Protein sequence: CASKQRGNGELFF.

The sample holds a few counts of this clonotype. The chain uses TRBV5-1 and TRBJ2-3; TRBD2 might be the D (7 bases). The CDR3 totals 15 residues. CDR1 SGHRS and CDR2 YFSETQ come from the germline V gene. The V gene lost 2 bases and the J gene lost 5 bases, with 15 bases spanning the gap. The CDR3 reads CASSLGGGARDTQYF. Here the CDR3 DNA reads TGCGCCAGCAGCTTAGGAGGGGGGGCTAGAGATACGCAGTATTTT. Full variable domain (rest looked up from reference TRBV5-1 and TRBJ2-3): KAGVTQTPRYLIKTRGQQVTLSCSPISGHRSVSWYQQTPGQGLQFLFEYFSETQRNKGNFPGRFSGRQFSNSRSEMNVSTLELGDSALYLCASSLGGGARDTQYFGPGTRLTVL.

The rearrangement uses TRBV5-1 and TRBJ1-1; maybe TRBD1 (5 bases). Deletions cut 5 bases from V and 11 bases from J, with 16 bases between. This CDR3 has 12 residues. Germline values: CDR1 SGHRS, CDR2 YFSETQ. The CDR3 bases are TGCGCCAGCAGACGAGGGGAGGGTGTGGCTTTCTTT. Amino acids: CASRRGEGVAFF.